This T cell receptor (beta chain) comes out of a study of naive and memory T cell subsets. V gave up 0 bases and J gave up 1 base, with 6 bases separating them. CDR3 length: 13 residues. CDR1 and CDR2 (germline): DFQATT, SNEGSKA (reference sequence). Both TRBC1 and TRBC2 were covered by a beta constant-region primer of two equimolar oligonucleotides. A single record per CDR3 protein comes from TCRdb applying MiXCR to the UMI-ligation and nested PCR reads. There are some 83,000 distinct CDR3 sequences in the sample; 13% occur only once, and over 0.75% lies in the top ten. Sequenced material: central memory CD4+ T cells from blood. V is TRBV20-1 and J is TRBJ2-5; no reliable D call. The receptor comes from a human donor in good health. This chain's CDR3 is CSAREAVQETQYF. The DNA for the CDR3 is TGCAGTGCTAGAGAGGCAGTCCAAGAGACCCAGTACTTC.